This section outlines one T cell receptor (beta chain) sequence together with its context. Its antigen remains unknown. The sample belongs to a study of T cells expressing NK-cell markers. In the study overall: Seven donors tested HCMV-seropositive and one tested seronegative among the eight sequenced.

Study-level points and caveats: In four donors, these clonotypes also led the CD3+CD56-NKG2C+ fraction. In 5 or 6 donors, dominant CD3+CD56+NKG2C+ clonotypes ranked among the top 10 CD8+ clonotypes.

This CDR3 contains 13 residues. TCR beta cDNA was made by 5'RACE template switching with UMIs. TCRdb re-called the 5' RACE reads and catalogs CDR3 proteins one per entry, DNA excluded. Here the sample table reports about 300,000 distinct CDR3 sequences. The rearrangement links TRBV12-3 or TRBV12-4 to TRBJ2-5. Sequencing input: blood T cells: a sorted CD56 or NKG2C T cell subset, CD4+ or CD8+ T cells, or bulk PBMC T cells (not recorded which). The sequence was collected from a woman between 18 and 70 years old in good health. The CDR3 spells CASSLVLTETQYF.